The rows below give T cell receptor beta chains drawn from one sample of a study of CD8 T cells in ankylosing spondylitis. One entry per CDR3 protein results from TCRdb running MiXCR on the 5' RACE reads. The profile covers about 100,000 distinct CDR3 sequences, with about 7.7% appearing a single time and 9.9% taken by the ten largest. Sequences were obtained from blood, either unsorted or a sorted T cell fraction (not recorded which). These receptors were taken from a male donor with ankylosing spondylitis or in good health (not recorded which). Each CDR3 is given with its conserved first and last residue. A D gene is named only where the DNA matches it firmly. The size field reads how often the clone was seen (once, few, many) or a class if it is expanded.

>NA|16|many|TRBJ1-3|TRBV20-1
CSARDPLGGSGNTIYF
TGCAGTGCTAGAGATCCCTTGGGGGGGTCTGGAAACACCATATATTTT
>NA|13|many|TRBJ1-4|TRBV10-3
CAIRGVLGEKLFF
TGTGCCATCAGAGGGGTTCTAGGTGAAAAACTGTTTTTT
>NA|15|many|TRBJ1-5|TRBV12-3/TRBV12-4
CASSSSRGLNQPQHF
TGTGCCAGCAGTTCCTCCCGGGGCCTCAATCAGCCCCAGCATTTT
>NA|14|many|TRBJ1-1|TRBV24-1
CATSDLRGNTEAFF
TGTGCCACCAGTGATTTGAGGGGAAACACTGAAGCTTTCTTT
>NA|17|many|TRBJ2-7|TRBV4-1
CASSLRTASSIPYEQYF
TGCGCCAGCAGCCTTAGGACAGCATCGAGCATTCCCTACGAGCAGTACTTC
>NA|16|many|TRBJ2-1|TRBV10-3
CAIRPLGSDGYNEQFF
TGTGCCATCAGGCCCCTGGGTTCGGACGGCTACAATGAGCAGTTCTTC
>NA|14|few|TRBJ1-1|TRBV10-3
CASTLGRLNTEAFF
TGTGCCTCGACTCTGGGACGACTGAACACTGAAGCTTTCTTT
>NA|12|few|TRBJ1-2|TRBV18
CASSPGVYGYTF
TGTGCCAGCTCACCAGGGGTTTATGGCTACACCTTC
>NA|16|many|TRBJ1-3|TRBV4-3
CASSQDAGNLGNTIYF
TGCGCCAGCAGCCAAGATGCGGGGAACCTTGGAAACACCATATATTTT
>TRBD1|18|many|TRBJ1-3|TRBV19
CASSMNPGQRALRNTIYF
TGTGCCAGTAGTATGAATCCGGGACAGCGGGCTCTTCGAAACACCATATATTTT